This TCR beta chain appears in the sequencing data of a study of low-dose radiotherapy and immunotherapy resistance in tumors. The time point was: after trial treatment. Treatment here: LDRT plus nivolumab, ipilimumab, low-dose cyclophosphamide and aspirin (RACIN trial). TRAV- and TRBV-specific primers, spanning alpha and beta chains, primed first-strand cDNA. The authors amplified TCRs for 20 to 25 PCR cycles with a constant-region primer and a V-primer adapter. TCRdb itself ran the reads through MiXCR, one entry per CDR3 protein. The sample yields more than 70,000 distinct CDR3 sequences, approximately 22% seen once. V was pared by 10 bases and J by 3 bases, with 3 bases of the junction left unmatched. Germline V gene data show CDR1 as MDHEN and CDR2 as SYDVKM. The CDR3 is 13 residues long. This clonotype was found many times.

The sequencing used PBMCs, collected after low-dose radiotherapy plus immunotherapy. This chain links TRBV28 with TRBJ1-5; 10 nucleotides agree with TRBD1. The sequence came from a female donor with ovarian cancer. CDR3 sequence: CAMGTGVNQPQHF. The CDR3 DNA follows: TGTGCCATGGGGACAGGGGTCAATCAGCCCCAGCATTTT.